This TCR beta chain was captured by sequencing in a study of Ad26.COV2.S vaccination and SARS-CoV-2 variants. Treatment specified: 15 to 20 received Ad26.COV2.S at low or high dose, single or two shots; roughly five received placebo; per-sample allocation not given. Samples came from day 63 after the first vaccine or placebo injection. An Ad26 vector that expressed Wuhan-strain SARS-CoV-2 spike constituted the vaccine. The data were produced by immunoSEQ multiplex PCR, yet TCRdb's version contains in-frame clones alone and is incomplete. The table records hundreds of thousands of clones, roughly 90% of them present only once. This clone was detected only once. Its antigen is not identified. Notes on the study in general: An underestimation of total T cell responses may have resulted from the TCR breadth and depth analyses. The authors reported substantial breadth in spike-specific CD8+ and CD4+ T cell responses after vaccination. Vaccine recipients and placebo recipients showed similar non-spike TCR breadth.

This TCR derives from a person aged 18 to 65 who received the Ad26.COV2.S COVID-19 vaccine or a placebo. The source material was peripheral blood, sampled in a trial of Ad26.COV2.S vaccine versus placebo.

In DNA, the CDR3 is TGTGCCACCAGTGATGGTCTGGGCCCTGTGACGCAGTATTTT. Its protein is CATSDGLGPVTQYF. The rearrangement joins TRBV24-1 to TRBJ2-3; D ambiguous. V was clipped by 3 bases and J by 9 bases, with 15 bases between them. This CDR3 spans 14 amino acids. Germline V CDR1 and CDR2: KGHDR, SFDVKD.